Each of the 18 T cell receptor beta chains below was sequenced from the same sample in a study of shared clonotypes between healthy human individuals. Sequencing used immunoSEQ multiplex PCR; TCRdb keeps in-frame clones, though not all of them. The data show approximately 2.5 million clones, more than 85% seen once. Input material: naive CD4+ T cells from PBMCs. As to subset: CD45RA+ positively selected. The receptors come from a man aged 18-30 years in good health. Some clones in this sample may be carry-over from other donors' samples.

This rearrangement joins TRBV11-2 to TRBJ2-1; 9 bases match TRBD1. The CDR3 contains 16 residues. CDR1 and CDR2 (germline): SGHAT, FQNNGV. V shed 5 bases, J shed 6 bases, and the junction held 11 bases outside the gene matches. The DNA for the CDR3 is TGTGCCAGCAGCCTACTACAGGGGGCGAGGGGCAATGAGCAGTTCTTC. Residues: CASSLLQGARGNEQFF.

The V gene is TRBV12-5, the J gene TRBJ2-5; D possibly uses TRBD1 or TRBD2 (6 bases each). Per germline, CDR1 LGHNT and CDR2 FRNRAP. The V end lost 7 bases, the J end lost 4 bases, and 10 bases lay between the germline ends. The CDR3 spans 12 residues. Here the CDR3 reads CASAGAGETQYF. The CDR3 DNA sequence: TGTGCTAGTGCGGGGGCTGGAGAGACCCAGTACTTC.

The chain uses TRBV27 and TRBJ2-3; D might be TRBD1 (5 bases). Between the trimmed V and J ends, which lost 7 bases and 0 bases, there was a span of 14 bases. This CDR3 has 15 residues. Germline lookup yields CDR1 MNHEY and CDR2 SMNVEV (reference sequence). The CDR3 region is CASTVGRPSTDTQYF. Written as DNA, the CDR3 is TGTGCCAGCACAGTGGGGCGGCCTAGCACAGATACGCAGTATTTT.

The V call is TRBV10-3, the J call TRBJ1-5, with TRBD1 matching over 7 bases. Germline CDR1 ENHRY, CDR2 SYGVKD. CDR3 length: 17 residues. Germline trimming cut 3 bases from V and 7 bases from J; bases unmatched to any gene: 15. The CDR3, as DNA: TGTGCCATCAGTGATCCCACCCGACAGGGAGCCGGGCAGCCCCAGCATTTT. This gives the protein CAISDPTRQGAGQPQHF.

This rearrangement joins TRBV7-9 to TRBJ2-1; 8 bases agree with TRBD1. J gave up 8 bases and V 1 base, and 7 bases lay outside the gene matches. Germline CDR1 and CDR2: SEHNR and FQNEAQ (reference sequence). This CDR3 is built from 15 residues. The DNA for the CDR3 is TGTGCCAGCAGCTTAGTCCGACAGGGGATCCATGAGCAGTTCTTC. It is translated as CASSLVRQGIHEQFF.

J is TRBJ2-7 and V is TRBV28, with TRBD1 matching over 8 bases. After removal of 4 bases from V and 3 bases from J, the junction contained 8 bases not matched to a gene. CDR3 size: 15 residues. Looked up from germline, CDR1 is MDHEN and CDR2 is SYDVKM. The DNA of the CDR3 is TGTGCCAGCAGTTCCAGGACAGGGAACTTCTACGAGCAGTACTTC. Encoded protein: CASSSRTGNFYEQYF.

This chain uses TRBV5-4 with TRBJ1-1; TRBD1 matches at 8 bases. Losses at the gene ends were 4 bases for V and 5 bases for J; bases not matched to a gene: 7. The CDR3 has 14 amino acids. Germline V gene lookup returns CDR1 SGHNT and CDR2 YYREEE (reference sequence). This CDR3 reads CASSTWTGRTEAFF. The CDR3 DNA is TGTGCCAGCAGCACCTGGACAGGGCGAACTGAAGCTTTCTTT.

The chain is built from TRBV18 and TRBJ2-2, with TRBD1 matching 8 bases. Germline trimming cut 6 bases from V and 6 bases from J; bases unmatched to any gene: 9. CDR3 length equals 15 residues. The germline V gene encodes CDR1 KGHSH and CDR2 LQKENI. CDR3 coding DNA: TGTGCCAGCTCGCCCGGGACAGGCTCTGCCGGGGAGCTGTTTTTT. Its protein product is CASSPGTGSAGELFF.

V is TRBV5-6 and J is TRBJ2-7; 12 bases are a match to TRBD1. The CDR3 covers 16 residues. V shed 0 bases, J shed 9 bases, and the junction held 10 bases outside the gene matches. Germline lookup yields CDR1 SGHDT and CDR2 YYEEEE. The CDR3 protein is CASSLVPGTGGGGQYF. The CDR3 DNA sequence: TGTGCCAGCAGCTTGGTACCCGGGACAGGGGGCGGCGGGCAGTACTTC.

The DNA for the CDR3 is TGTGCCAGCAGCTTCTTGACAGGGTCACGTCAGCCCCAGCATTTT. It specifies CASSFLTGSRQPQHF. The chain links TRBV7-2 to TRBJ1-5, with 7 bases aligning to TRBD1. V gave up 3 bases and J gave up 6 bases; unmatched junction bases: 8. Germline V gene sequence: CDR1 SGHTA, CDR2 FQGNSA. This CDR3 spans 15 amino acids.

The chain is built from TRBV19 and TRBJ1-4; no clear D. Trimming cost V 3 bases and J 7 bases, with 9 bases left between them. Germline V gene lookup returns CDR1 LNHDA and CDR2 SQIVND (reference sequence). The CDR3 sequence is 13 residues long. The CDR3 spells CASSMGLGEKLFF. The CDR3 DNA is TGTGCCAGTAGTATGGGTTTGGGTGAAAAACTGTTTTTT. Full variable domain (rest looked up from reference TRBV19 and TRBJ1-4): DGGITQSPKYLFRKEGQNVTLSCEQNLNHDAMYWYRQDPGQGLRLIYYSQIVNDFQKGDIAEGYSVSREKKESFPLTVTSAQKNPTAFYLCASSMGLGEKLFFGSGTQLSVL.

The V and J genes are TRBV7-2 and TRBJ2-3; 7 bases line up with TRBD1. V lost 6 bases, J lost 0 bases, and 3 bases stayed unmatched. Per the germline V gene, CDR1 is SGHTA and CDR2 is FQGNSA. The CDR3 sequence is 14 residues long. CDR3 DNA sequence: TGTGCCAGCAGTAAGGGGGCTAGCACAGATACGCAGTATTTT. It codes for CASSKGASTDTQYF.

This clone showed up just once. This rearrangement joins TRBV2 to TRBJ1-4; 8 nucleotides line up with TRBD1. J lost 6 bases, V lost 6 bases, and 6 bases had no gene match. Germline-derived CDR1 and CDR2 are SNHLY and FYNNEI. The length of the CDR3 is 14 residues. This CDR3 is CASREDRVDEKLFF. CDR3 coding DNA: TGTGCCAGCAGAGAGGACAGGGTGGATGAAAAACTGTTTTTT.

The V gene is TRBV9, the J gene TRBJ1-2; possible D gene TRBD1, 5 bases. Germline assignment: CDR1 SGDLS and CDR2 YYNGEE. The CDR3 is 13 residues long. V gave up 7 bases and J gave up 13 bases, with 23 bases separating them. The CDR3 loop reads CASAGEGIWPSTF. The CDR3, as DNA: TGTGCCAGCGCGGGGGAGGGGATCTGGCCGAGCACCTTC.

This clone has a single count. The CDR3 loop is CASSPSGRVYNEQFF. In DNA, the CDR3 is TGTGCCAGCAGTCCCAGCGGGAGGGTATACAATGAGCAGTTCTTC. The chain recombines TRBV7-3 with TRBJ2-1; 10 positions match TRBD2. Germline V gene lookup returns CDR1 SGHTA and CDR2 FQGTGA. Losses at the gene ends were 6 bases for V and 4 bases for J; bases not matched to a gene: 6. CDR3 length: 15 residues. The full variable domain, with the rest looked up from reference TRBV7-3 and TRBJ2-1, is GAGVSQTPSNKVTEKGKYVELRCDPISGHTALYWYRQSLGQGPEFLIYFQGTGAADDSGLPNDRFFAVRPEGSVSTLKIQRTERGDSAVYLCASSPSGRVYNEQFFGPGTRLTVL.

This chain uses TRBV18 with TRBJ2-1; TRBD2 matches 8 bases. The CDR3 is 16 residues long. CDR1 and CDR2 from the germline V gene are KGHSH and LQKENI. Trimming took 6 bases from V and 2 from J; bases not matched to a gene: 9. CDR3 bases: TGTGCCAGCTCGCCGATAGCGGGAACAACCTACAATGAGCAGTTCTTC. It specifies CASSPIAGTTYNEQFF. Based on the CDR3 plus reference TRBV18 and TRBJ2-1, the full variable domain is NAGVMQNPRHLVRRRGQEARLRCSPMKGHSHVYWYRQLPEEGLKFMVYLQKENIIDESGMPKERFSAEFPKEGPSILRIQQVVRGDSAAYFCASSPIAGTTYNEQFFGPGTRLTVL.

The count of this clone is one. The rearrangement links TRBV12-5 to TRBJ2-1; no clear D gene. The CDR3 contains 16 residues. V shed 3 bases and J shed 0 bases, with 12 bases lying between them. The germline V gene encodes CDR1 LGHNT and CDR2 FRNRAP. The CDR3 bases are TGTGCTAGTGGTTTCCACCTCGGAAGCTCCTACAATGAGCAGTTCTTC. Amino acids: CASGFHLGSSYNEQFF.

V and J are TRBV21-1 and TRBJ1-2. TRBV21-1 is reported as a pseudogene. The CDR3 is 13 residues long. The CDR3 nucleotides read TGTGCCAGCAGCACGGCCTCTAACTATGGCTACACCTTC. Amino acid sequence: CASSTASNYGYTF.